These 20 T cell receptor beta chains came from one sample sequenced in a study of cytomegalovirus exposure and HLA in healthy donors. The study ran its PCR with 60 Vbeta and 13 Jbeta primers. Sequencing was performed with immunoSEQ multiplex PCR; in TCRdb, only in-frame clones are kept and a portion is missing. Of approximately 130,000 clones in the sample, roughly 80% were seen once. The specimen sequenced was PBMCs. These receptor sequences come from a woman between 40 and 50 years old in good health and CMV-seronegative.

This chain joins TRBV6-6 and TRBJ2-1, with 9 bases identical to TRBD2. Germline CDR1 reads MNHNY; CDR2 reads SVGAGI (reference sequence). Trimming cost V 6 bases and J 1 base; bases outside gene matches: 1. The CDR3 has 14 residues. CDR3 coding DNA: TGTGCCAGCAGGCGGGGGGGTTCCTACAATGAGCAGTTCTTC. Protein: CASRRGGSYNEQFF.

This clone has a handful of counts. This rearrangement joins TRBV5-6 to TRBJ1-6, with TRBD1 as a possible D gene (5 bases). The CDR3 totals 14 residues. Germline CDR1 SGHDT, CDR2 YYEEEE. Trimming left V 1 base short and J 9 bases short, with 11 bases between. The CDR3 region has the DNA TGTGCCAGCAGCTTGACGGGGGTGGCTTCACCCCTCCACTTT. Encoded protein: CASSLTGVASPLHF.

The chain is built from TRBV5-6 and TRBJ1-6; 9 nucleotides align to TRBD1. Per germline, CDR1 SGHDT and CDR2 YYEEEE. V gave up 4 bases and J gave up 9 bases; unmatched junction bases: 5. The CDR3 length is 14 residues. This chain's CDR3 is CASSGTGFGSPLHF. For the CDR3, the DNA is TGTGCCAGCAGCGGGACAGGGTTTGGTTCACCCCTCCACTTT.

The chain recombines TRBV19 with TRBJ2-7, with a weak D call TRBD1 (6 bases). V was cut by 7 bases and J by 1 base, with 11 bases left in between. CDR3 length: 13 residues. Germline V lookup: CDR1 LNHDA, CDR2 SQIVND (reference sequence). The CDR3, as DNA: TGTGCCAGTACCCCGAGGGGGTCCTACGAGCAGTACTTC. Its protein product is CASTPRGSYEQYF.

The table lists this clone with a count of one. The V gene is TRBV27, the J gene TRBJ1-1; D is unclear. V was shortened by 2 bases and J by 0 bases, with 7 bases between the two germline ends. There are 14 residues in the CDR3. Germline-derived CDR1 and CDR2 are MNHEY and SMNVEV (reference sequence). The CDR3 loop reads CASSLGQMNTEAFF. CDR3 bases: TGTGCCAGCAGTTTAGGCCAGATGAACACTGAAGCTTTCTTT.

In DNA, the CDR3 is TGTGCCAGCAGCCCACAGGCGACTAGCAGCCTGGGGGAGCAGTTCTTC. It specifies CASSPQATSSLGEQFF. V is TRBV7-3 and J is TRBJ2-1, with 7 bases that match TRBD2. The V gene end was trimmed by 5 bases and the J gene end by 10 bases; junction bases not matched to a gene: 17. Germline V gives CDR1 SGHTA, CDR2 FQGTGA. The CDR3 runs 16 residues.

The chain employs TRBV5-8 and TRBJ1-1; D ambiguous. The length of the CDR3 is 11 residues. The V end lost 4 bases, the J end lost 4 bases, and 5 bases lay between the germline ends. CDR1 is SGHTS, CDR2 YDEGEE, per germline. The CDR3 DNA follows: TGTGCCAGCAGCACATCCACTGAAGCTTTCTTT. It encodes CASSTSTEAFF.

CDR3 sequence: CASSLRSGGNEQFF. DNA for the CDR3: TGTGCCAGCAGTTTACGGAGCGGGGGTAATGAGCAGTTCTTC. The chain combines TRBV27 with TRBJ2-1; 8 nucleotides match TRBD2. CDR1 MNHEY and CDR2 SMNVEV come from the germline V gene (reference sequence). Unmatched junction bases numbered 4, after V lost 2 bases and J lost 7 bases. The CDR3 length is 14 residues.

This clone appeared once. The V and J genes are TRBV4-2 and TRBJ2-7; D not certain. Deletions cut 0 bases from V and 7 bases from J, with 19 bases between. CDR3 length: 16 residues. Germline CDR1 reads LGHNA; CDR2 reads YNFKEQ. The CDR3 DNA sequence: TGTGCCAGCAGCCAAGAAGAGAGTAGAGGTCTGAAAGAGCAGTACTTC. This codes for CASSQEESRGLKEQYF.

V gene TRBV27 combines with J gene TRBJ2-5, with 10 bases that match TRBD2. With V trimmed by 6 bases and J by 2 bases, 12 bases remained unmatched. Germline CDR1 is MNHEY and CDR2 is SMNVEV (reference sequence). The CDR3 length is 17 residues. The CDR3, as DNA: TGTGCCAGCAGCTTCCGGGCAAGCGGGAGGGTTCAAGAGACCCAGTACTTC. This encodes CASSFRASGRVQETQYF.

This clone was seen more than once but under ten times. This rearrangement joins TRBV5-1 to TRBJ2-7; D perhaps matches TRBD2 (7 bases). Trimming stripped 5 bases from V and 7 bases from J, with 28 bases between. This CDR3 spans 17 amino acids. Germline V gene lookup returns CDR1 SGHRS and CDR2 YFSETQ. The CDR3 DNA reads TGCGCCAGCAGAAACTCCCGAGGGGGGGACATTCGCCTTGAGCAGTACTTC. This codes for CASRNSRGGDIRLEQYF.

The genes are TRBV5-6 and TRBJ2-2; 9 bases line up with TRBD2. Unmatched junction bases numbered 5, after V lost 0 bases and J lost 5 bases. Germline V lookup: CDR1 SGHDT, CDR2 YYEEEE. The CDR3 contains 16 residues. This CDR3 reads CASSLGGGARTGELFF. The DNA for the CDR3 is TGTGCCAGCAGCTTGGGCGGGGGGGCTCGGACCGGGGAGCTGTTTTTT.

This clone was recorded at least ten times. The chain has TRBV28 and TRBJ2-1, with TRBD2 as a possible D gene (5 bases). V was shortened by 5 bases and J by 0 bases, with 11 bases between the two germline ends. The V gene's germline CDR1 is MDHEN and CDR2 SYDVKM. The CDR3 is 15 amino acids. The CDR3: CASSQDFSSYNEQFF. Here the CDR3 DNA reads TGTGCCAGCAGTCAGGACTTTAGCTCCTACAATGAGCAGTTCTTC.

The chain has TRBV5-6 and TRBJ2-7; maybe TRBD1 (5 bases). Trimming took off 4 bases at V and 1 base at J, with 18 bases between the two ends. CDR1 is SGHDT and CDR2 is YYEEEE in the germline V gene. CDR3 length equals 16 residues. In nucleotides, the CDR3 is TGTGCCAGCAGCGTCAGGGTCTCAGTGATTTCCTACGAGCAGTACTTC. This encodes CASSVRVSVISYEQYF.

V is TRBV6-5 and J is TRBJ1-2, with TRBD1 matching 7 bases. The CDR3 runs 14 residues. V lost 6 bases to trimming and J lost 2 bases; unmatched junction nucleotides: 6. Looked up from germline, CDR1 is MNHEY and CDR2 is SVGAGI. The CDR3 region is CASRHRGRNYGYTF. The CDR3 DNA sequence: TGTGCCAGCAGACACAGGGGCCGAAACTATGGCTACACCTTC.

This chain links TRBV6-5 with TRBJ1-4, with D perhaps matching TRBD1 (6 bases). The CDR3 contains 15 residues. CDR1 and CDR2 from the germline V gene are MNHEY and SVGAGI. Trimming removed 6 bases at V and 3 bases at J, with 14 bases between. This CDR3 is CASRSLQGSNEKLFF. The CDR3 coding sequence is TGTGCCAGCAGGTCGTTACAGGGCTCTAATGAAAAACTGTTTTTT.

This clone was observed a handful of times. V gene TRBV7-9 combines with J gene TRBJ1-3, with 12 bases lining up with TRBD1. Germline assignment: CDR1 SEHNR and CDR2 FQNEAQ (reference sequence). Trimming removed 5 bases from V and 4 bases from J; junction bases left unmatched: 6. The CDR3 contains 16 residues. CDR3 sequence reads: CASSHRDRGPGNTIYF. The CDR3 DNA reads TGTGCCAGCAGCCACCGGGACAGGGGGCCGGGAAACACCATATATTTT.

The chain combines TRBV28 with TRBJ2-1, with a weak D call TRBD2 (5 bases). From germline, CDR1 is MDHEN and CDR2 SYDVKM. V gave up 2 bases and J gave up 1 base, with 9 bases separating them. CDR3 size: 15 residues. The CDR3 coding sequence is TGTGCCAGCAGTTTAAGAGGGCTTTCCTACAATGAGCAGTTCTTC. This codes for CASSLRGLSYNEQFF.

CDR3 sequence reads: CASSEALASGRGEQFF. CDR3 nucleotides: TGTGCCAGCAGTGAAGCGCTGGCTAGCGGGAGAGGTGAGCAGTTCTTC. The chain couples TRBV6-1 to TRBJ2-1, with 10 bases matching TRBD2. Germline-derived CDR1 and CDR2 are MNHNS and SASEGT. Trimming took 0 bases from V and 9 from J; bases not matched to a gene: 8. CDR3 length: 16 residues.

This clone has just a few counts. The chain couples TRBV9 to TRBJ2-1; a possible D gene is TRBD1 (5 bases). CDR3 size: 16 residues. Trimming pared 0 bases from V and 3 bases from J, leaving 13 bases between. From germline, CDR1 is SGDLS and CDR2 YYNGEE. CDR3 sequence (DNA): TGTGCCAGCAGCGTAGCGACAGTCTCCGTCTACAATGAGCAGTTCTTC. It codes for CASSVATVSVYNEQFF.